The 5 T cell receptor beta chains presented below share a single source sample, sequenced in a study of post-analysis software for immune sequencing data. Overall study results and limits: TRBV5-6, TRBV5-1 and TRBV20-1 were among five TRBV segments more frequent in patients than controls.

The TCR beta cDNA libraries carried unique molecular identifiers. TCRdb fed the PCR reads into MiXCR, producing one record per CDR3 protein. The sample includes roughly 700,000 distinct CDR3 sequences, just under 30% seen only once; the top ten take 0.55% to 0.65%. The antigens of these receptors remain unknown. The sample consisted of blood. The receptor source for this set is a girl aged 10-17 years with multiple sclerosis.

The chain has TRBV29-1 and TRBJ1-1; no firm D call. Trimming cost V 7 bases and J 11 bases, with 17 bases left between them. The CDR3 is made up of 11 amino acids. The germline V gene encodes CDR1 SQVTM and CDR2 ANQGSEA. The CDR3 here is CSGYSGFGAFF. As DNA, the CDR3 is TGCAGCGGCTATTCAGGATTTGGGGCTTTCTTT.

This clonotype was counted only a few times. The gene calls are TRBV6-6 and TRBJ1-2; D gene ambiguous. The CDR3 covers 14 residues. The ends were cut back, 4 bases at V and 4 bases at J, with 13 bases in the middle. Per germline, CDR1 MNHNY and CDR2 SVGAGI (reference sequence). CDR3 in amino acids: CASSSRDSSYGYTF. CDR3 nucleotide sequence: TGTGCCAGCAGTTCAAGGGATTCGAGCTATGGCTACACCTTC.

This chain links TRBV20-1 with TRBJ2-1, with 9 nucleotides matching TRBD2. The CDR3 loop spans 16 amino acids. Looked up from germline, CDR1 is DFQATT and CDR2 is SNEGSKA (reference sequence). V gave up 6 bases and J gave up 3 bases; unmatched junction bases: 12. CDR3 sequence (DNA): TGCAGTGCCGGGGCTGTTGGCGGGGGGGACTACAATGAGCAGTTCTTC. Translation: CSAGAVGGGDYNEQFF.

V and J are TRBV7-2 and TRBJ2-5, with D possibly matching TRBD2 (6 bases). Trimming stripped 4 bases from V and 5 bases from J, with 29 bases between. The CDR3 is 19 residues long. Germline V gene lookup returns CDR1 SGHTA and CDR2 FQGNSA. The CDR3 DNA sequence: TGTGCCAGCAGCTCCAGGACGTTTCTAGGGCGGGGCCGATTGGAGACCCAGTACTTC. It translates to CASSSRTFLGRGRLETQYF.

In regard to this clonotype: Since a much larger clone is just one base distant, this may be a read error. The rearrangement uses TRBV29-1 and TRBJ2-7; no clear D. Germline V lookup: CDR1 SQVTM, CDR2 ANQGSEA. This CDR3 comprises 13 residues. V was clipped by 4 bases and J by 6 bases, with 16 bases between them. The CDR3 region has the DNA TGCAGCGTTGGGATCGCCTCGGATCGCGAGCAGTACTTC. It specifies CSVGIASDREQYF.